The 26 T cell receptor beta chains below all came from one sample that was sequenced in a study of cytomegalovirus exposure and HLA in healthy donors. The PCR contained 60 Vbeta and 13 Jbeta primers. Measured with immunoSEQ multiplex PCR; TCRdb has only the in-frame clones, and not every one. The sample consists of 100,000 to 150,000 clones, about three quarters of them appearing once. The sequencing input was PBMCs. These receptors came from a woman aged 40 to 50 in good health and CMV-seronegative.

This chain joins TRBV6-1 and TRBJ2-7, with TRBD1 matching over 12 bases. J gave up 7 bases and V 7 bases, and 5 bases lay outside the gene matches. CDR1 and CDR2 (germline): MNHNS, SASEGT. This CDR3 is built from 13 residues. CDR3 sequence: CASKGQGAREQYF. CDR3 DNA sequence: TGTGCCAGCAAGGGACAGGGGGCGCGAGAGCAGTACTTC.

The genes are TRBV27 and TRBJ2-3; 7 bases map to TRBD2. The CDR3 consists of 14 residues. CDR1 is MNHEY, CDR2 SMNVEV, per germline (reference sequence). V dropped 5 bases and J dropped 2; count of bases not matched to a gene: 4. CDR3 nucleotides: TGTGCCAGCAGTCTAGCGGCCGACACAGATACGCAGTATTTT. Residues: CASSLAADTDTQYF.

The chain is built from TRBV28 and TRBJ2-3; D is perhaps TRBD2 (5 bases). The germline gives CDR1 MDHEN, CDR2 SYDVKM. This CDR3 region has 13 residues. Between the trimmed V and J ends, which lost 6 bases and 6 bases, there was a span of 13 bases. CDR3 in amino acids: CASRPTGGDTQYF. The DNA of the CDR3 is TGTGCCAGCAGACCTACCGGCGGGGATACGCAGTATTTT.

V is TRBV30 and J is TRBJ1-2; the D gene is possibly TRBD1 (5 bases). V was trimmed by 1 base and J by 5 bases, leaving 14 bases between them. The CDR3 has 14 residues. Germline V gene sequence: CDR1 GTSNPN, CDR2 SVGIG (reference sequence). The CDR3 spells CAWSAGTFGYGYTF. The DNA for the CDR3 is TGTGCCTGGAGTGCGGGGACTTTTGGTTATGGCTACACCTTC.

The rearrangement joins TRBV9 to TRBJ2-2, with 11 positions matching TRBD1. The CDR3 totals 16 residues. V shed 4 bases and J 7 bases; nucleotides not matched to a gene: 9. Germline V lookup: CDR1 SGDLS, CDR2 YYNGEE. This chain's CDR3 is CASSFRTGGLGGELFF. Written as DNA, the CDR3 is TGTGCCAGCAGCTTCCGGACAGGGGGCTTAGGCGGGGAGCTGTTTTTT.

The chain joins TRBV10-1 to TRBJ2-3; TRBD2 agrees at 10 bases. Trimming took 10 bases from V and 4 from J; bases not matched to a gene: 14. CDR1 and CDR2 from the germline V gene are WNHNN and SYGVQD (reference sequence). The CDR3 sequence is 16 residues long. The CDR3: CATSPGLAKTADTQYF. The CDR3 coding sequence is TGCGCCACCTCGCCGGGACTAGCGAAGACAGCAGATACGCAGTATTTT.

The V call is TRBV13, the J call TRBJ1-1; tentatively, D is TRBD1 (5 bases). The V gene lost 8 bases and the J gene lost 4 bases, with 23 bases spanning the gap. The CDR3 loop spans 16 amino acids. The germline CDR1 and CDR2 sequences are PRHDT and FYEKMQ (reference sequence). CDR3: CASSPRVGQWSTEAFF. Written as DNA, the CDR3 is TGTGCCAGCTCCCCCAGGGTAGGGCAATGGAGCACTGAAGCTTTCTTT.

The chain has TRBV2 and TRBJ2-3; TRBD2 agrees at 8 bases. The V gene's germline CDR1 is SNHLY and CDR2 FYNNEI. V was pared by 3 bases and J by 4 bases, with 3 bases of the junction left unmatched. This CDR3 contains 14 residues. In DNA, the CDR3 is TGTGCCAGCAGTGACTCCGGGAGGGCAGATACGCAGTATTTT. Its translation: CASSDSGRADTQYF.

The chain has TRBV18 and TRBJ2-7, with 10 bases lining up with TRBD1. This CDR3 has 16 amino acids. Germline V gives CDR1 KGHSH, CDR2 LQKENI. J was trimmed by 5 bases and V by 3 bases; bases with no gene match: 10. The CDR3 loop is CASSPGTGEGLHEQYF. CDR3 nucleotides: TGTGCCAGCTCACCCGGGACAGGGGAAGGCCTCCACGAGCAGTACTTC. The full variable domain, rest sourced from reference TRBV18 and TRBJ2-7, is NAGVMQNPRHLVRRRGQEARLRCSPMKGHSHVYWYRQLPEEGLKFMVYLQKENIIDESGMPKERFSAEFPKEGPSILRIQQVVRGDSAAYFCASSPGTGEGLHEQYFGPGTRLTVT.

In this sample, this clone is medium-sized. The chain recombines TRBV9 with TRBJ2-2; possibly TRBD1 for D (6 bases). The V end lost 4 bases, the J end lost 2 bases, and 15 bases lay between the germline ends. CDR1 and CDR2 (germline): SGDLS, YYNGEE. The CDR3 contains 16 residues. The CDR3 DNA follows: TGTGCCAGCAGCCCACATTGGACAGACAACACCGGGGAGCTGTTTTTT. It is translated as CASSPHWTDNTGELFF.

The gene calls are TRBV27 and TRBJ2-7; the match to TRBD1 covers 9 bases. This CDR3 is built from 12 residues. The trim removed 5 bases at V and 6 bases at J, leaving 2 bases unmatched. The germline V gene encodes CDR1 MNHEY and CDR2 SMNVEV (reference sequence). In DNA form, the CDR3 reads TGTGCCAGCAGTCGGACAGGGGTCGAGCAGTACTTC. Translation gives CASSRTGVEQYF.

This chain joins TRBV5-4 and TRBJ2-2, with 13 bases matching TRBD2. CDR1 is SGHNT, CDR2 YYREEE, per germline (reference sequence). With V trimmed by 6 bases and J by 7 bases, 9 bases remained unmatched. The CDR3 extends over 16 amino acids. Written as DNA, the CDR3 is TGTGCCAGCAACCTCGGACTAGCGGGAGTCGGCGGGGAGCTGTTTTTT. It codes for CASNLGLAGVGGELFF.

J is TRBJ1-3 and V is TRBV5-1; TRBD1 might be the D (5 bases). The V gene lost 3 bases and the J gene lost 0 bases, with 10 bases spanning the gap. This CDR3 has 15 residues. Germline V CDR1 and CDR2: SGHRS, YFSETQ. The CDR3 spells CASSSGGDSGNTIYF. The CDR3 DNA reads as TGCGCCAGCAGCTCGGGGGGGGACTCTGGAAACACCATATATTTT.

In this sample, this clone turned up a few times. The V gene is TRBV7-3, the J gene TRBJ2-5; 12 bases fit TRBD2. The CDR3 totals 15 residues. Germline-derived CDR1 and CDR2 are SGHTA and FQGTGA. Trimming cost V 5 bases and J 1 base; bases outside gene matches: 2. The CDR3, as DNA: TGTGCCAGCAGCCCTAGCGGGGGGGCCCAAGAGACCCAGTACTTC. The encoded protein is CASSPSGGAQETQYF.

This chain links TRBV28 with TRBJ2-3; TRBD2 matches 7 bases. This CDR3 is built from 15 residues. The V and J ends lost 3 bases and 6 bases, in that order; junction bases with no gene match: 9. Germline values: CDR1 MDHEN, CDR2 SYDVKM. The CDR3 coding sequence is TGTGCCAGCAGTTTGGGGCGGGAGTGGGCGGATACGCAGTATTTT. This gives the protein CASSLGREWADTQYF.

This sequence joins TRBV2 and TRBJ2-5; 8 nucleotides line up with TRBD1. This CDR3 region has 14 residues. V was clipped by 6 bases and J by 1 base; unmatched bases: 4. Germline-derived CDR1 and CDR2 are SNHLY and FYNNEI. The CDR3 loop reads CASSPDRGQETQYF. The CDR3 coding sequence is TGTGCCAGCAGCCCCGACAGGGGCCAAGAGACCCAGTACTTC.

The chain links TRBV6-5 to TRBJ1-2; 9 bases map to TRBD1. V lost 5 bases to trimming and J lost 4 bases; unmatched junction nucleotides: 8. The CDR3 is 15 amino acids. Per the germline V gene, CDR1 is MNHEY and CDR2 is SVGAGI. The CDR3 is CASSPQGAVGYGYTF. DNA for the CDR3: TGTGCCAGCAGTCCACAGGGGGCGGTTGGCTATGGCTACACCTTC.

The chain combines TRBV7-3 with TRBJ2-2, with D possibly being TRBD2 (6 bases). With 8 bases removed from V and 5 bases from J, the gap between germline ends came to 27 bases. CDR1 and CDR2 from the germline V gene are SGHTA and FQGTGA. CDR3 length: 18 residues. Written as DNA, the CDR3 is TGTGCCAGCCGACGAACGGGAGATCCCGCTGAGAATACCGGGGAGCTGTTTTTT. This gives the protein CASRRTGDPAENTGELFF.

The chain has TRBV4-2 and TRBJ1-2; D call uncertain. V was trimmed by 0 bases and J by 6 bases, leaving 17 bases between them. The V gene's germline CDR1 is LGHNA and CDR2 YNFKEQ. The CDR3 sequence is 16 residues long. CDR3: CASSQDAGGSKDGYTF. DNA for the CDR3: TGTGCCAGCAGCCAAGACGCGGGAGGAAGTAAGGATGGCTACACCTTC.

The rearrangement uses TRBV15 and TRBJ1-3; D remains ambiguous. V was trimmed by 0 bases and J by 1 base, leaving 10 bases between them. This CDR3 is 16 amino acids long. The germline V gene encodes CDR1 LNHNV and CDR2 YYDKDF (reference sequence). CDR3 sequence (DNA): TGTGCCACCAGCAGAGATCCTGCAGCGTCTGGAAACACCATATATTTT. Translating gives CATSRDPAASGNTIYF.

The chain couples TRBV2 to TRBJ2-2; D may be TRBD2 (6 bases). V lost 4 bases, J lost 0 bases, and 15 bases lay in between. The CDR3 spans 17 residues. Looked up from germline, CDR1 is SNHLY and CDR2 is FYNNEI. Written as DNA, the CDR3 is TGTGCCAGCAGTGTATTAAAAGGGACTTCGAACACCGGGGAGCTGTTTTTT. Amino acids: CASSVLKGTSNTGELFF.

The V and J genes are TRBV5-5 and TRBJ1-6, with 7 bases matching TRBD1. With 5 bases clipped from V and 7 bases from J, the junction kept 3 bases outside the gene matches. There are 13 residues in the CDR3. Germline V gene lookup returns CDR1 SGHKS and CDR2 YYEKEE (reference sequence). The DNA of the CDR3 is TGTGCCAGCAGTCCGACAGGGAATTCACCCCTCCACTTT. This encodes CASSPTGNSPLHF.

The genes are TRBV5-1 and TRBJ2-3; the D gene is possibly TRBD2 (7 bases). The CDR3 is 14 amino acids. V lost 9 bases to trimming and J lost 0 bases, with 14 bases between them. Germline CDR1 is SGHRS and CDR2 is YFSETQ. This chain's CDR3 is CATRGAWSTDTQYF. CDR3 coding DNA: TGCGCCACCCGGGGGGCCTGGAGCACAGATACGCAGTATTTT.

The V call is TRBV7-2, the J call TRBJ2-5; D perhaps matches TRBD2 (5 bases). With 4 bases removed from V and 11 bases from J, the gap between germline ends came to 11 bases. The CDR3 is made up of 11 amino acids. From germline, CDR1 is SGHTA and CDR2 FQGNSA. The CDR3, as DNA: TGTGCCAGCAGCTCAGCTAGGGAGCAGTACTTC. This encodes CASSSAREQYF.

The chain couples TRBV6-1 to TRBJ1-5; possibly TRBD1 for D (5 bases). V dropped 3 bases and J dropped 2 bases, with 11 bases sitting between them. The CDR3 runs 15 residues. Looked up from germline, CDR1 is MNHNS and CDR2 is SASEGT. DNA for the CDR3: TGTGCCAGCAGTGACGGCAGGGTGGGCAATCAGCCCCAGCATTTT. Protein sequence: CASSDGRVGNQPQHF.

The chain employs TRBV14 and TRBJ2-7, with 9 bases aligning to TRBD2. Germline V gene lookup returns CDR1 SGHDN and CDR2 FVKESK. V lost 6 bases and J lost 3; bases outside the gene matches: 3. The CDR3 loop spans 13 amino acids. CDR3 amino acids: CASSPSGIYEQYF. The DNA for the CDR3 is TGTGCCAGCAGTCCTAGCGGGATCTACGAGCAGTACTTC.